What follows is one TCR beta chain and its context. Its antigen is still unknown. No much larger clone exists at a distance of one base, and base qualities are not known. This sample is drawn from a study of blood T cell repertoires in COVID-19 (dated by TCRdb to the early 2020s). About the investigation overall: The collaborator samples originated in the United States, Italy and Spain and spanned the acute and convalescent phases of COVID-19. The dataset comprised deeply sampled blood TCRbeta repertoires from subjects exposed to, actively infected with, or recovered from COVID-19. The samples were drawn from the first 160 participants of the ongoing ImmuneRACE study and from roughly 1,300 subjects provided by 6 global collaborators. Where available, HLA class I and class II types were taken from metadata supplied by the sample provider and were not determined by assay-based typing. The prospective study material was composed of cDNA or gDNA derived from T cells, B-cell-depleted T cells, or PBMCs. The repertoires were released in a freely available public database intended as a resource for research on the immune response to SARS-CoV-2. Sample metadata almost always included a de-identified subject ID, COVID-19 status, age in years and sex.

TCRbeta CDR3 regions were amplified from genomic DNA using the immunoSEQ Assay, a bias-controlled multiplex PCR. As for the authors' bioinformatics: The number of nucleated cells in each sample was estimated from the amplification of reference gene primers within the assay. To quantify the absolute abundance of each unique TCRbeta CDR3 rearrangement, sequence reads were collapsed and filtered. Productive Simpson clonality was computed per sample as the square root of Simpson's diversity index over productive rearrangements. This is the immuneACCESS table as TCRdb keeps it, with only in-frame sequences that have V and J called. A part of the clones is gone; compared with another copy, unresolved V genes explain less than half, and the rest is unexplained. The V and J calls and clone size come from that table; D and trimming were worked out from the DNA. Within this sample are about 290,000 clones, with around 89% of them counted one time only. The ten largest clones add up to roughly 5.1% of the sample.

The collaborating institutions used their own protocols to collect whole blood in K2EDTA tubes. For TCRbeta analysis, collaborators shipped samples in one of three forms: frozen whole blood, isolated PBMCs, or DNA extracted from either of those sample types. The CDR3 numbers 15 residues from cysteine through phenylalanine. Here the CDR3 DNA is all that survives: 45 bases in frame from base 1. In the germline V gene, CDR1 corresponds to SGHRS and CDR2 to YFSETQ. V gives up 0 bases and J gives up 3 bases, and the segment between their germline ends measures 13 bases. General findings and caveats noted by the study authors: How much clinical and demographic metadata was included differed by source and by participant, and the metadata was provided uncurated.

The clonotype was recovered from a man aged 35 to 55 with acute or convalescent COVID-19. The rearranged chain carries TRBV5-1 and TRBJ2-7, and possibly TRBD1, on 6 matching bases. The specimen was peripheral blood. The nucleotides are TGCGCCAGCAGCTTGGCCCCACAGGGAATCTACGAGCAGTACTTC. This encodes CASSLAPQGIYEQYF.